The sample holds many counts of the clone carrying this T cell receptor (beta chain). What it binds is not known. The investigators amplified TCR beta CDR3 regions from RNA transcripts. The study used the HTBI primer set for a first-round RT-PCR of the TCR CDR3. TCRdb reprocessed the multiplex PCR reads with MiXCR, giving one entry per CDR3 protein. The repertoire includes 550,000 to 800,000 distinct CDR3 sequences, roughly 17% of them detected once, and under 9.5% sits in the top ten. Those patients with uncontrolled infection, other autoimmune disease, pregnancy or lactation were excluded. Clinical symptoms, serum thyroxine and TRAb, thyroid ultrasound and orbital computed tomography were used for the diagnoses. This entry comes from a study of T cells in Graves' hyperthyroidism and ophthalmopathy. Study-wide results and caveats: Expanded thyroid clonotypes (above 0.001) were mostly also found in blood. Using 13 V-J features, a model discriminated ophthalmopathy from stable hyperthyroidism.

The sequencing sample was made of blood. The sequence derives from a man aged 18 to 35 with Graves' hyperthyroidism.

The CDR3 bases are TGCAGTGCTAGAGTGGCGGGAGTAAACAATGAGCAGTTCTTC. This codes for CSARVAGVNNEQFF. The chain couples TRBV20-1 to TRBJ2-1; 7 positions agree with TRBD2. The CDR3 spans 14 residues. V was clipped by 1 base and J by 5 bases; unmatched bases: 5. Germline values: CDR1 DFQATT, CDR2 SNEGSKA (reference sequence).